The 21 T cell receptor beta chains below come from one sample, sequenced in a study of human T cells and chemical hapten exposure. TCRdb itself ran the RACE reads through MiXCR, one entry per CDR3 protein. The sample carries around 260,000 distinct CDR3 sequences, about 8.1% recorded once. The time point denotes: pre-sensitization, week 0. Treatment described: therapeutic diphenylcyclopropenone sensitization with weekly scalp DPC. The sample here was whole blood, taken in connection with sensitization to the hapten diphenylcyclopropenone (DPC). Receptors originate from a woman in her 40s with alopecia areata. Some clones in this sample may be carry-over from other donors' samples.

The CDR3 DNA sequence: TGCAGCGCTAGAGTAACAGGGTCTGGGGCCAACGTCCTGACTTTC. Translation: CSARVTGSGANVLTF. The chain is built from TRBV29-1 and TRBJ2-6; the D gene is possibly TRBD1 (6 bases). The CDR3 length is 15 residues. The V and J ends lost 7 bases and 1 base respectively, with 14 bases between them. Looked up from germline, CDR1 is SQVTM and CDR2 is ANQGSEA.

The rearrangement joins TRBV28 to TRBJ2-1, with 8 bases identical to TRBD2. Germline assignment: CDR1 MDHEN and CDR2 SYDVKM. This CDR3 contains 16 residues. The trim removed 3 bases at V and 0 bases at J, leaving 4 bases unmatched. This CDR3 is CASSFLAGTSYNEQFF. The DNA for the CDR3 is TGTGCCAGCAGTTTCCTAGCGGGCACCTCCTACAATGAGCAGTTCTTC.

This clonotype was observed at least ten times. This rearrangement joins TRBV27 to TRBJ1-1, with D tentatively TRBD1 (5 bases). V was shortened by 3 bases and J by 10 bases, with 18 bases between the two germline ends. The CDR3 loop spans 14 amino acids. From germline, CDR1 is MNHEY and CDR2 SMNVEV (reference sequence). Written as DNA, the CDR3 is TGTGCCAGCAGTTTTTCCGGGGCAGTTGGGTTAGCTTTCTTT. Protein product: CASSFSGAVGLAFF.

This clonotype was detected ten times or more. The chain is built from TRBV21-1 and TRBJ2-1; the DNA was not used to check the table's D call, TRBD1. TRBV21-1 is noted as a pseudogene. CDR3 length: 20 amino acids. This CDR3 is CASSPITTRARDGRGNEQFF. CDR3 DNA: TGTGCCAGCAGCCCCATCACTACAAGGGCCCGGGACGGTAGGGGAAATGAGCAGTTCTTC.

Remarks on this clonotype: A much larger clone lies a single base off, so this may be a read error. The CDR3 loop reads CASSSQDEQYF. The CDR3 DNA sequence: TGCGCCAGCAGCTCCCAGGACGAGCAGTACTTC. The chain combines TRBV5-1 with TRBJ2-7; D is ambiguous. The CDR3 runs 11 residues. V was pared by 3 bases and J by 5 bases, with 6 bases between. Germline loops: CDR1 SGHRS, CDR2 YFSETQ.

The chain links TRBV3-1 to TRBJ2-7, with 12 bases identical to TRBD2. Germline values: CDR1 LGHDT, CDR2 YNNKEL (reference sequence). CDR3 length: 15 amino acids. V was pared by 2 bases and J by 3 bases, with 2 bases of the junction left unmatched. In DNA, the CDR3 is TGTGCCAGCAGCCAACTGACTAGCGGGGGCTACGAGCAGTACTTC. Residues: CASSQLTSGGYEQYF.

This clonotype appeared a few times. The CDR3 is CASSTTVTDTQYF. The CDR3 DNA reads as TGTGCCAGCAGCACCACAGTCACAGATACGCAGTATTTT. This chain links TRBV7-2 with TRBJ2-3, with D unresolved. CDR1 is SGHTA, CDR2 FQGNSA, per germline. V was clipped by 5 bases and J by 2 bases, with 8 bases between them. The CDR3 runs to 13 residues.

This clonotype was recorded at least ten times. This chain connects TRBV29-1 to TRBJ2-7; 9 bases are shared with TRBD2. Per germline, CDR1 SQVTM and CDR2 ANQGSEA. After removal of 0 bases from V and 2 bases from J, the junction contained 2 bases not matched to a gene. CDR3 length: 14 residues. Here the CDR3 reads CSVEEAGGTYEQYF. The CDR3 DNA reads as TGCAGCGTTGAAGAGGCGGGAGGGACCTACGAGCAGTACTTC.

V gene TRBV28 combines with J gene TRBJ2-1; the D call may be TRBD1 or TRBD2 (5 bases each). The CDR3 extends over 16 amino acids. CDR1 MDHEN and CDR2 SYDVKM come from the germline V gene. V was cut by 5 bases and J by 0 bases, with 14 bases left in between. The CDR3 nucleotides are TGTGCCAGCAGTCCCGGGACGCCTAGCTCCTACAATGAGCAGTTCTTC. This codes for CASSPGTPSSYNEQFF.

This clonotype was found a few times. The chain has TRBV12-3 or TRBV12-4 and TRBJ1-2, with 10 bases that match TRBD1. This CDR3 is built from 14 residues. Trimming at V came to 2 bases and at J to 8 bases, leaving 5 bases not matched to a gene. CDR3 sequence reads: CASSLRDRGHGYTF. As DNA, the CDR3 is TGTGCCAGCAGTTTAAGGGACAGGGGACACGGCTACACCTTC.

The table lists this clonotype with a few counts. The chain joins TRBV9 to TRBJ2-2; no clear D gene. Trimming shortened V by 4 bases and J by 2 bases, and 9 bases separated the two germline ends. CDR1 and CDR2 (germline): SGDLS, YYNGEE. The CDR3 runs to 14 residues. CDR3 sequence: CASSPRFNTGELFF. In DNA, the CDR3 is TGTGCCAGCAGCCCACGCTTCAACACCGGGGAGCTGTTTTTT.

The gene calls are TRBV3-1 and TRBJ1-1; D unclear. V lost 2 bases and J 7 bases, leaving 11 bases between the germline ends. The CDR3 extends over 13 amino acids. Germline V gives CDR1 LGHDT, CDR2 YNNKEL (reference sequence). CDR3 coding DNA: TGTGCCAGCAGCCAACTAGGCTCGGGTGAAGCTTTCTTT. It is translated as CASSQLGSGEAFF. Full variable domain (missing parts from reference TRBV3-1 and TRBJ1-1): DTAVSQTPKYLVTQMGNDKSIKCEQNLGHDTMYWYKQDSKKFLKIMFSYNNKELIINETVPNRFSPKSPDKAHLNLHINSLELGDSAVYFCASSQLGSGEAFFGQGTRLTVV.

This sequence joins TRBV18 and TRBJ1-1; D remains unclear. CDR3 size: 14 residues. The V end was cut by 6 bases, the J end by 7 bases, with 18 bases between. The germline gives CDR1 KGHSH, CDR2 LQKENI. CDR3 in DNA: TGTGCCAGCTCCCCCCCGCATGGACGGTTTGAAGCTTTCTTT. Amino acids: CASSPPHGRFEAFF.

This clonotype showed up just a few times. CDR3 protein: CASSLGTDGGQYF. In DNA, the CDR3 is TGCGCCAGCAGCCTTGGGACGGACGGGGGGCAGTACTTC. The chain combines TRBV5-1 with TRBJ2-7, with D perhaps TRBD2 (6 bases). Germline V gives CDR1 SGHRS, CDR2 YFSETQ. V was pared by 4 bases and J by 9 bases, with 17 bases between. CDR3 size: 13 residues.

The chain combines TRBV4-1 with TRBJ2-5; 11 nucleotides match TRBD2. This CDR3 comprises 17 residues. The germline V gene has CDR1 MGHRA and CDR2 YSYEKL. The V segment lost 5 bases and the J segment 0 bases; nucleotides outside the gene matches: 8. The CDR3 nucleotides are TGCGCCAGCAGCTCCGGGACTAGCGGTGTGTACCAAGAGACCCAGTACTTC. Translated: CASSSGTSGVYQETQYF.

This clonotype was observed a few times. The J gene is TRBJ2-5, the V gene TRBV11-2; TRBD1 matches at 8 bases. V lost 5 bases to trimming and J lost 0 bases; unmatched junction nucleotides: 11. The CDR3 sequence is 17 residues long. CDR1 is SGHAT, CDR2 FQNNGV, per germline. CDR3 bases: TGTGCCAGCAGCCAGGGGGCCGGCCTCCTGTACCAAGAGACCCAGTACTTC. It codes for CASSQGAGLLYQETQYF. Together with reference TRBV11-2 and TRBJ2-5, the CDR3 gives the full variable domain: EAGVAQSPRYKIIEKRQSVAFWCNPISGHATLYWYQQILGQGPKLLIQFQNNGVVDDSQLPKDRFSAERLKGVDSTLKIQPAKLEDSAVYLCASSQGAGLLYQETQYFGPGTRLLVL.

In DNA, the CDR3 is TGTGCCAGCAGTTTTGGGGTCGTAGAGACCCAGTACTTC. It encodes CASSFGVVETQYF. This chain connects TRBV12-3 or TRBV12-4 to TRBJ2-5; no clear D gene. This CDR3 is 13 amino acids long. V was shortened by 3 bases and J by 4 bases, with 9 bases between the two germline ends.

This clonotype has ten or more counts. The chain couples TRBV7-3 to TRBJ2-5, with D perhaps TRBD1 or TRBD2 (7 bases each). In germline, CDR1 is SGHTA, CDR2 FQGTGA. This CDR3 is 15 amino acids long. V was trimmed by 5 bases and J by 2 bases, leaving 15 bases between them. The CDR3 protein is CASSPGGARQETQYF. The CDR3 DNA reads TGTGCCAGCAGCCCAGGGGGGGCAAGACAAGAGACCCAGTACTTC.

This clonotype was observed at least ten times. This chain uses TRBV3-1 with TRBJ1-1; D gene unclear. This CDR3 comprises 14 residues. The germline gives CDR1 LGHDT, CDR2 YNNKEL (reference sequence). V lost 1 base to trimming and J lost 6 bases, with 12 bases between them. This CDR3 reads CASSQARRRAEAFF. DNA for the CDR3: TGTGCCAGCAGCCAAGCTCGGCGCCGCGCTGAAGCTTTCTTT.

The chain combines TRBV29-1 with TRBJ2-1; no definite D call. Germline-derived CDR1 and CDR2 are SQVTM and ANQGSEA. The V gene lost 4 bases and the J gene lost 4 bases, with 5 bases spanning the gap. CDR3 length: 11 residues. The CDR3 loop is CSVARYNEQFF. As DNA, the CDR3 is TGCAGCGTTGCCAGGTACAATGAGCAGTTCTTC.

This clonotype was observed a few times. This chain uses TRBV2 with TRBJ2-2; D is possibly TRBD1 (5 bases). Germline loops: CDR1 SNHLY, CDR2 FYNNEI. Trimming took off 3 bases at V and 2 bases at J, with 16 bases between the two ends. CDR3 length equals 17 residues. CDR3 residues: CASSEYRRRINTGELFF. CDR3 coding DNA: TGTGCCAGCAGTGAGTACAGGCGACGGATTAACACCGGGGAGCTGTTTTTT.